Below, 25 T cell receptor beta chains from the same sample are listed, as sequenced in a study of cytotoxic CD8 clonotypes in ibrutinib-treated CLL. Some clones are missing from TCRdb's copy, which holds only in-frame ones; the method was immunoSEQ multiplex PCR. The data contain about 200,000 clones, over 55% of them seen just once; the ten biggest clones take up roughly 12%. Material: PBMCs, obtained after 24 months of ibrutinib treatment. The receptors derive from a human donor with chronic lymphocytic leukemia.

The rearrangement links TRBV18 to TRBJ1-5; D uncertain. V was cut by 2 bases and J by 11 bases, with 13 bases left in between. CDR3 length: 13 residues. Germline V gene data show CDR1 as KGHSH and CDR2 as LQKENI. In DNA form, the CDR3 reads TGTGCCAGCTCACCAGGTAGGGATATGTCCCAGCATTTT. Amino acid sequence: CASSPGRDMSQHF. Full variable domain (missing parts from reference TRBV18 and TRBJ1-5): NAGVMQNPRHLVRRRGQEARLRCSPMKGHSHVYWYRQLPEEGLKFMVYLQKENIIDESGMPKERFSAEFPKEGPSILRIQQVVRGDSAAYFCASSPGRDMSQHFGDGTRLSIL.

The chain employs TRBV9 and TRBJ2-1; TRBD2 aligns across 8 bases. The germline gives CDR1 SGDLS, CDR2 YYNGEE. The CDR3 length is 16 residues. Trimming at V came to 4 bases and at J to 2 bases, leaving 8 bases not matched to a gene. CDR3 nucleotide sequence: TGTGCCAGCAGCCCGATGGGTAGCGGGACCTACAATGAGCAGTTCTTC. This codes for CASSPMGSGTYNEQFF.

The rearrangement uses TRBV18 and TRBJ2-3; D is unresolved. V was pared by 4 bases and J by 1 base, with 15 bases between. CDR1 KGHSH and CDR2 LQKENI come from the germline V gene. This CDR3 comprises 16 residues. The CDR3 nucleotides read TGTGCCAGCTCACTCCTTGGGCGGTCGGGCACAGATACGCAGTATTTT. Translation: CASSLLGRSGTDTQYF.

The J gene is TRBJ2-1, the V gene TRBV2; no clear D gene. The germline CDR1 and CDR2 sequences are SNHLY and FYNNEI. This CDR3 has 15 amino acids. Trimming took off 6 bases at V and 2 bases at J, with 14 bases between the two ends. The CDR3 loop is CASRTQDRTYNEQFF. The CDR3, as DNA: TGTGCCAGCAGAACACAAGACCGAACCTACAATGAGCAGTTCTTC.

A few counts support this clone. The J gene is TRBJ2-1, the V gene TRBV18; TRBD2 matches 12 bases. CDR1 and CDR2 (germline): KGHSH, LQKENI. This CDR3 has 18 residues. V gave up 3 bases and J gave up 0 bases; unmatched junction bases: 6. The CDR3 DNA sequence: TGTGCCAGCTCACCCCCAACGACTAGCGGGGGCTCCTACAATGAGCAGTTCTTC. Its protein is CASSPPTTSGGSYNEQFF. The whole variable domain, remainder taken from reference TRBV18 and TRBJ2-1, is NAGVMQNPRHLVRRRGQEARLRCSPMKGHSHVYWYRQLPEEGLKFMVYLQKENIIDESGMPKERFSAEFPKEGPSILRIQQVVRGDSAAYFCASSPPTTSGGSYNEQFFGPGTRLTVL.

A remark on this clone: An end of the junction does not agree with germline; a read error may underlie this. V gene TRBV7-7 combines with J gene TRBJ2-7; 7 bases map to TRBD1. The CDR3 spans 13 residues. The germline V gene has CDR1 SSHAT and CDR2 FNYEAQ (reference sequence). The CDR3 bases are TGTGCTAGCAGCTTATGGACAGGCTACGAGCAGTACTTC. This encodes CASSLWTGYEQYF.

The chain is built from TRBV18 and TRBJ1-4; no reliable D call. Germline CDR1 reads KGHSH; CDR2 reads LQKENI. V dropped 6 bases and J dropped 6 bases, with 11 bases sitting between them. This CDR3 is 13 amino acids long. The CDR3 bases are TGTGCCAGCTCGCTCCAATTCGATGAAAAACTGTTTTTT. It translates to CASSLQFDEKLFF.

Only a few counts were recorded for this clone. This chain uses TRBV5-1 with TRBJ1-2; D is unresolved. The V end was cut by 0 bases, the J end by 2 bases, with 11 bases between. Germline CDR1 reads SGHRS; CDR2 reads YFSETQ. The CDR3 spans 15 residues. The CDR3 DNA reads TGCGCCAGCAGCTTGGCCGGACTAACGAACTATGGCTACACCTTC. As protein: CASSLAGLTNYGYTF.

The rearrangement joins TRBV5-8 to TRBJ2-2, with D possibly matching TRBD1 (5 bases). CDR3 length equals 16 residues. V was clipped by 1 base and J by 1 base, with 11 bases between them. The germline V gene has CDR1 SGHTS and CDR2 YDEGEE. CDR3 DNA sequence: TGTGCCAGCAGCTTGTTCGGGCAGGGGAACACCGGGGAGCTGTTTTTT. The encoded protein is CASSLFGQGNTGELFF. Based on the CDR3 plus reference TRBV5-8 and TRBJ2-2, the full variable domain is EAGVTQSPTHLIKTRGQQATLRCSPISGHTSVYWYQQALGLGLQFLLWYDEGEERNRGNFPPRFSGRQFPNYSSELNVNALELEDSALYLCASSLFGQGNTGELFFGEGSRLTVL.

The V and J genes are TRBV6-5 and TRBJ1-1; D is ambiguous. CDR1 and CDR2 from the germline V gene are MNHEY and SVGAGI. The CDR3 is made up of 13 amino acids. Trimming took off 8 bases at V and 1 base at J, with 11 bases between the two ends. In DNA form, the CDR3 reads TGTGCCAGCCGGACCACAAGGAACACTGAAGCTTTCTTT. Its protein product is CASRTTRNTEAFF.

DNA for the CDR3: TGCGCCAGCAGCCAGACCGGGGTAGAAACCTACGAGCAGTACTTC. Amino acids: CASSQTGVETYEQYF. The V and J genes are TRBV4-1 and TRBJ2-7, with D perhaps TRBD2 (5 bases). The CDR3 runs to 15 residues. The V gene's germline CDR1 is MGHRA and CDR2 YSYEKL. Trimming removed 3 bases from V and 2 bases from J, with 14 bases in between.

This clone appeared a single time. V is TRBV4-3 and J is TRBJ2-1; D may be TRBD1 (6 bases). V lost 0 bases, J lost 6 bases, and 12 bases lay in between. Germline V CDR1 and CDR2: LGHNA, YSLEER. The CDR3 is 15 residues long. CDR3: CASSQEGLGGNEQFF. Written as DNA, the CDR3 is TGCGCCAGCAGCCAAGAGGGGTTAGGGGGCAATGAGCAGTTCTTC.

The chain couples TRBV6-5 to TRBJ1-3; D is undetermined. The germline V and J ends were trimmed by 5 bases and 0 bases, with 11 bases remaining between them. In germline, CDR1 is MNHEY, CDR2 SVGAGI. The CDR3 spans 15 residues. CDR3 loop: CASSPAGNSGNTIYF. The CDR3 nucleotides read TGTGCCAGCAGTCCGGCCGGTAACTCTGGAAACACCATATATTTT.

In DNA form, the CDR3 reads TGTGCCAGTCAATCAGGGACTAGCGGATATGCCACCGGGGAGCTGTTTTTT. Translation gives CASQSGTSGYATGELFF. The chain employs TRBV19 and TRBJ2-2; 11 bases map to TRBD2. Germline V gene lookup returns CDR1 LNHDA and CDR2 SQIVND (reference sequence). The CDR3 totals 17 residues. V gave up 8 bases and J gave up 4 bases; unmatched junction bases: 12.

V gene TRBV7-9 combines with J gene TRBJ2-5; 7 bases agree with TRBD1. The CDR3 runs 15 residues. With V trimmed by 7 bases and J by 2 bases, 10 bases remained unmatched. Germline loops: CDR1 SEHNR, CDR2 FQNEAQ (reference sequence). The CDR3 is CASTNHRDSQETQYF. The DNA for the CDR3 is TGTGCCAGCACCAACCACCGGGACAGTCAAGAGACCCAGTACTTC.

This chain connects TRBV5-1 to TRBJ2-1, with 7 bases fitting TRBD2. This CDR3 comprises 15 residues. V gave up 3 bases and J gave up 7 bases; unmatched junction bases: 10. Germline V gene sequence: CDR1 SGHRS, CDR2 YFSETQ. CDR3 loop: CASSSLGEGLNEQFF. CDR3 DNA: TGCGCCAGCAGCTCCTTAGGGGAGGGCCTGAATGAGCAGTTCTTC.

CDR3 sequence (DNA): TGTGCCAGCAAGGAGCACGCTGACAATGAGCAGTTCTTC. Amino acids: CASKEHADNEQFF. The V gene is TRBV2, the J gene TRBJ2-1, with D uncertain. CDR3 size: 13 residues. V was shortened by 7 bases and J by 5 bases, with 12 bases between the two germline ends. Per the germline V gene, CDR1 is SNHLY and CDR2 is FYNNEI.

The CDR3 nucleotides are TGTGCCAGCAGCTTCGGGTCTGAAGAGACCCAGTACTTC. Encoded protein: CASSFGSEETQYF. The genes are TRBV5-5 and TRBJ2-5, with D unclear. The length of the CDR3 is 13 residues. V was clipped by 2 bases and J by 3 bases, with 8 bases between them. Germline CDR1 is SGHKS and CDR2 is YYEKEE (reference sequence).

This chain joins TRBV5-1 and TRBJ2-3, with 9 bases fitting TRBD2. The CDR3 is 18 residues long. Germline trimming cut 0 bases from V and 2 bases from J; bases unmatched to any gene: 10. Germline lookup yields CDR1 SGHRS and CDR2 YFSETQ. The CDR3 bases are TGCGCCAGCAGCTTGGTTTATGACGTAGCGGGAGTCACAGATACGCAGTATTTT. Protein: CASSLVYDVAGVTDTQYF.

This clone occurred once. V is TRBV19 and J is TRBJ2-1; D unclear. Germline V gene data show CDR1 as LNHDA and CDR2 as SQIVND (reference sequence). The CDR3 loop spans 15 amino acids. V lost 7 bases to trimming and J lost 3 bases, with 16 bases between them. CDR3: CASNTGWAIYNEQFF. CDR3 coding DNA: TGTGCCAGTAATACGGGCTGGGCGATCTACAATGAGCAGTTCTTC.

With respect to this clone: One end of the junction does not line up with germline, which may come from a read error. The chain links TRBV5-4 to TRBJ2-5, with 16 positions matching TRBD2. The CDR3 runs to 13 residues. The V gene's germline CDR1 is SGHNT and CDR2 YYREEE (reference sequence). The CDR3 sequence: CASSAGLAGGWDF. CDR3 DNA: TGTGCCAGCAGCGCGGGACTAGCGGGAGGGTGGGACTTC.

The CDR3 DNA sequence: TGTGCCAGCAGTCCGTGGACTAGCGGGAGGACCTACAATGAGCAGTTCTTC. This translates into CASSPWTSGRTYNEQFF. The V call is TRBV5-6, the J call TRBJ2-1, with TRBD2 matching 14 bases. J gave up 2 bases and V 5 bases, and 6 bases lay outside the gene matches. The germline V gene has CDR1 SGHDT and CDR2 YYEEEE. This CDR3 is built from 17 residues. Complete variable domain (other parts from reference TRBV5-6 and TRBJ2-1): DAGVTQSPTHLIKTRGQQVTLRCSPKSGHDTVSWYQQALGQGPQFIFQYYEEEERQRGNFPDRFSGHQFPNYSSELNVNALLLGDSALYLCASSPWTSGRTYNEQFFGPGTRLTVL.

The chain carries TRBV19 and TRBJ2-1, with 10 bases that match TRBD2. Germline CDR1 is LNHDA and CDR2 is SQIVND (reference sequence). The V gene end was trimmed by 2 bases and the J gene end by 0 bases; junction bases not matched to a gene: 4. The CDR3 is made up of 17 amino acids. The CDR3 nucleotides are TGTGCCAGTAGTATAAAGCTAGCGGGAGTCTCCTACAATGAGCAGTTCTTC. Translated, it gives CASSIKLAGVSYNEQFF.

J is TRBJ2-2 and V is TRBV7-2; no clear D. The CDR3 is 17 amino acids. Germline lookup yields CDR1 SGHTA and CDR2 FQGNSA. Trimming took 1 base from V and 5 from J, leaving 17 bases between them. The CDR3 region has the DNA TGTGCCAGCAGCTTAGATCTGGGAACGACTCAAACCGGGGAGCTGTTTTTT. Its protein is CASSLDLGTTQTGELFF.

The chain links TRBV7-9 to TRBJ1-3; no clear D. The CDR3 is 14 residues long. The germline V gene has CDR1 SEHNR and CDR2 FQNEAQ (reference sequence). The germline V and J ends were trimmed by 1 base and 1 base, with 5 bases remaining between them. The CDR3 is CASSLGGSGNTIYF. The CDR3 nucleotides are TGTGCCAGCAGCTTAGGGGGTTCTGGAAACACCATATATTTT.